Listed here are 21 T cell receptor beta chains from one sample, sequenced in a study of vaccination and CD4 T cells after COVID-19. The antigens for these receptors are not known. The Oncomine TCR Beta short-read assay sequenced DNA from cultured CD4+ T cells. In TCRdb, the PCR reads were re-called with MiXCR into one record per CDR3 protein. This sample yields under 7,500 distinct CDR3 sequences, of which over 55% are seen a single time; about a third belongs to the top ten. Sample treatment: approximately nine-day PBMC culture with coronavirus spike peptide pools or control peptides (ViraFEST assay). The specimen sequenced was CD4+ T cells from blood, cultured in vitro. The receptors stem from a human donor who had recovered from COVID-19.

CDR3 protein: CASSPPLGRTGELFF. DNA of the CDR3: TGTGCCAGCAGTCCCCCCCTAGGACGCACCGGGGAGCTGTTTTTT. V usage is TRBV27 and J usage is TRBJ2-2, with no clear D. The germline CDR1 and CDR2 sequences are MNHEY and SMNVEV (reference sequence). The V end lost 5 bases, the J end lost 4 bases, and 14 bases lay between the germline ends. The CDR3 has 15 amino acids.

The gene calls are TRBV4-1 and TRBJ2-5; TRBD2 agrees at 14 bases. Trimming removed 4 bases from V and 4 bases from J; junction bases left unmatched: 2. CDR3 length: 15 amino acids. The germline gives CDR1 MGHRA, CDR2 YSYEKL. The CDR3 here is CASSPGLAGGETQYF. The CDR3, as DNA: TGCGCCAGCAGCCCAGGACTAGCGGGGGGAGAGACCCAGTACTTC.

The chain links TRBV28 to TRBJ1-1; D not resolved. Trimming pared 1 base from V and 4 bases from J, leaving 13 bases between. The CDR3 contains 15 residues. Germline CDR1 reads MDHEN; CDR2 reads SYDVKM. The CDR3 reads CASSLLGLGGTEAFF. The CDR3 region has the DNA TGTGCCAGCAGTTTATTGGGTCTTGGTGGCACTGAAGCTTTCTTT.

The rearrangement uses TRBV6-5 and TRBJ2-7, with 8 bases that match TRBD1. The CDR3 length is 14 residues. Per germline, CDR1 MNHEY and CDR2 SVGAGI. J gave up 2 bases and V 2 bases, and 2 bases lay outside the gene matches. The CDR3 loop is CASSYGTGAYEQYF. CDR3 in DNA: TGTGCCAGCAGTTACGGGACAGGCGCCTACGAGCAGTACTTC.

CDR3 loop: CASSALTRTGGSNTEAFF. In DNA form, the CDR3 reads TGTGCCAGCAGTGCCTTAACTCGGACAGGGGGATCGAACACTGAAGCTTTCTTT. The chain joins TRBV25-1 to TRBJ1-1; 10 nucleotides match TRBD1. CDR3 length equals 18 residues. With 4 bases clipped from V and 1 base from J, the junction kept 12 bases outside the gene matches. CDR1 and CDR2 from the germline V gene are MGHDK and SYGVNS.

This clonotype was counted between two and nine times. This sequence joins TRBV6-5 and TRBJ1-5, with no clear D. CDR3 length equals 14 residues. Trimming left V 3 bases short and J 2 bases short, with 8 bases between. From germline, CDR1 is MNHEY and CDR2 SVGAGI. The CDR3 DNA sequence: TGTGCCAGCAGTTATCGGGCCGGCAATCAGCCCCAGCATTTT. Translated: CASSYRAGNQPQHF.

V is TRBV28 and J is TRBJ2-1; 10 nucleotides agree with TRBD2. Germline CDR1 MDHEN, CDR2 SYDVKM. The CDR3 totals 15 residues. The junction had 3 bases not matched to a gene; V was cut back by 5 bases and J by 2 bases. CDR3 DNA sequence: TGTGCCAGCAGTCTTAGCGGGAGGCCCTACAATGAGCAGTTCTTC. The encoded protein is CASSLSGRPYNEQFF. Full variable domain (missing parts from reference TRBV28 and TRBJ2-1): DVKVTQSSRYLVKRTGEKVFLECVQDMDHENMFWYRQDPGLGLRLIYFSYDVKMKEKGDIPEGYSVSREKKERFSLILESASTNQTSMYLCASSLSGRPYNEQFFGPGTRLTVL.

This sequence joins TRBV5-4 and TRBJ2-1; weak D call: TRBD1 (6 bases). The V gene's germline CDR1 is SGHNT and CDR2 YYREEE (reference sequence). V gave up 2 bases and J gave up 2 bases, with 14 bases separating them. This CDR3 contains 16 residues. CDR3: CASSLLQGPPYNEQFF. As DNA, the CDR3 is TGTGCCAGCAGCTTACTACAGGGTCCTCCCTACAATGAGCAGTTCTTC.

This chain uses TRBV7-2 with TRBJ1-2, with TRBD1 matching over 9 bases. Germline V gene lookup returns CDR1 SGHTA and CDR2 FQGNSA. J lost 2 bases, V lost 1 base, and 5 bases had no gene match. This CDR3 contains 16 residues. The CDR3 region is CASSLGSGTGNYGYTF. In nucleotides, the CDR3 is TGTGCCAGCAGCTTAGGCTCGGGGACAGGGAACTATGGCTACACCTTC.

The chain recombines TRBV6-5 with TRBJ2-1; TRBD1 or TRBD2 may be the D gene (5 bases each). CDR1 and CDR2 from the germline V gene are MNHEY and SVGAGI. The CDR3 runs 11 residues. The ends were cut back, 4 bases at V and 7 bases at J, with 5 bases in the middle. CDR3 loop: CASSWGNEQFF. The CDR3 DNA sequence: TGTGCCAGCAGTTGGGGGAATGAGCAGTTCTTC.

The chain uses TRBV7-7 and TRBJ2-2; the match to TRBD1 covers 7 bases. V trimming: 5 bases; J trimming: 6 bases; junction bases outside the gene matches: 6. The CDR3 covers 14 residues. CDR1 and CDR2 from the germline V gene are SSHAT and FNYEAQ (reference sequence). The CDR3 DNA reads TGTGCCAGCAGCCCGTTGACAGGGTCCGGGGAGCTGTTTTTT. This translates into CASSPLTGSGELFF.

This chain links TRBV28 with TRBJ1-2; D is perhaps TRBD1 (5 bases). This CDR3 is 17 amino acids long. CDR1 is MDHEN and CDR2 is SYDVKM in the germline V gene. V dropped 7 bases and J dropped 0 bases, with 21 bases sitting between them. The CDR3 DNA reads TGTGCCAGCAACTCCCCCCGCAAGACAGCAGCTAACTATGGCTACACCTTC. The encoded protein is CASNSPRKTAANYGYTF.

This rearrangement joins TRBV11-3 to TRBJ1-1, with a tentative D call TRBD1 (5 bases). This CDR3 spans 13 amino acids. Trimming removed 3 bases from V and 1 base from J, with 6 bases in between. Germline V gene lookup returns CDR1 SGHNT and CDR2 YENEEA. The CDR3 region is CASSFGTNTEAFF. Written as DNA, the CDR3 is TGTGCCAGCAGCTTTGGGACGAACACTGAAGCTTTCTTT.

The chain combines TRBV20-1 with TRBJ2-1, with D perhaps TRBD2 (6 bases). This CDR3 comprises 16 residues. V lost 2 bases and J lost 0, with 14 bases in between. From germline, CDR1 is DFQATT and CDR2 SNEGSKA (reference sequence). Here the CDR3 DNA reads TGCAGTGCTAGACGCCCCCAGCGGGTCTCCTACAATGAGCAGTTCTTC. Its protein product is CSARRPQRVSYNEQFF.

This clonotype was detected a few times. V and J are TRBV2 and TRBJ1-5, with TRBD1 matching 8 bases. The trim removed 6 bases at V and 3 bases at J, leaving 4 bases unmatched. CDR1 SNHLY and CDR2 FYNNEI come from the germline V gene. The CDR3 consists of 14 residues. The CDR3 is CASRDREYNQPQHF. The DNA of the CDR3 is TGTGCCAGCAGGGACAGGGAGTACAATCAGCCCCAGCATTTT. The full variable domain, rest sourced from reference TRBV2 and TRBJ1-5, is EPEVTQTPSHQVTQMGQEVILRCVPISNHLYFYWYRQILGQKVEFLVSFYNNEISEKSEIFDDQFSVERPDGSNFTLKIRSTKLEDSAMYFCASRDREYNQPQHFGDGTRLSIL.

The rearrangement links TRBV12-3 or TRBV12-4 to TRBJ1-2, with D uncertain. CDR3 length equals 10 residues. The V and J ends lost 11 bases and 7 bases respectively, with 11 bases between them. The CDR3 sequence is CASGIGGYTF. The CDR3 DNA sequence: TGTGCCTCCGGCATAGGTGGCTACACCTTC.

The chain is built from TRBV7-9 and TRBJ2-3, with 9 bases aligning to TRBD2. The CDR3 runs 18 residues. V was pared by 0 bases and J by 1 base, with 8 bases of the junction left unmatched. Looked up from germline, CDR1 is SEHNR and CDR2 is FQNEAQ (reference sequence). CDR3 sequence reads: CASSLAGGREGRTDTQYF. CDR3 bases: TGTGCCAGCAGCTTAGCTGGTGGGCGGGAGGGCCGCACAGATACGCAGTATTTT. Combining the CDR3 with reference TRBV7-9 and TRBJ2-3 gives the whole variable domain DTGVSQNPRHKITKRGQNVTFRCDPISEHNRLYWYRQTLGQGPEFLTYFQNEAQLEKSRLLSDRFSAERPKGSFSTLEIQRTEQGDSAMYLCASSLAGGREGRTDTQYFGPGTRLTVL.

V and J are TRBV20-1 and TRBJ2-7, with TRBD2 identical over 10 bases. The CDR3 has 16 amino acids. Germline values: CDR1 DFQATT, CDR2 SNEGSKA (reference sequence). Trimming at V came to 0 bases and at J to 7 bases, leaving 12 bases not matched to a gene. CDR3 bases: TGCAGTGCTAGAGATGACAGCGGGAGGGCCTCAGGGGAGCAGTACTTC. The encoded protein is CSARDDSGRASGEQYF.

The genes are TRBV5-1 and TRBJ2-6, with D perhaps matching TRBD2 (5 bases). The ends were cut back, 0 bases at V and 2 bases at J, with 9 bases in the middle. The CDR3 is made up of 16 amino acids. Germline-derived CDR1 and CDR2 are SGHRS and YFSETQ. CDR3 protein: CASSLDPRAGANVLTF. The CDR3 DNA sequence: TGCGCCAGCAGCTTGGACCCGAGGGCTGGGGCCAACGTCCTGACTTTC.

The chain couples TRBV5-5 to TRBJ1-5; 10 nucleotides agree with TRBD1. CDR3 length: 19 residues. With 1 base clipped from V and 0 bases from J, the junction kept 10 bases outside the gene matches. In germline, CDR1 is SGHKS, CDR2 YYEKEE (reference sequence). The CDR3 bases are TGTGCCAGCAGCTTGCTGGGACAGGGGAGGGGGTATAGCAATCAGCCCCAGCATTTT. Translation gives CASSLLGQGRGYSNQPQHF.

The chain links TRBV7-6 to TRBJ1-1, with 7 positions matching TRBD1. Germline values: CDR1 SGHVS, CDR2 FNYEAQ. V lost 2 bases and J lost 2; bases outside the gene matches: 8. The CDR3 runs 16 residues. CDR3: CASSLFSRGINTEAFF. The CDR3 DNA reads as TGTGCCAGCAGCTTATTCTCCAGGGGGATAAACACTGAAGCTTTCTTT.